This T cell receptor (beta chain) was identified in a study of control samples from healthy donors and cancer patients. Here immunoSEQ multiplex PCR was the method, and the copy in TCRdb shows in-frame clones only, minus some. The sample has 150,000 to 200,000 clones, 85% to 95% seen once; the top ten hold approximately 1.5%. Trimming took off 1 base at V and 5 bases at J, with 14 bases between the two ends. This CDR3 is built from 15 residues. Looked up from germline, CDR1 is LNHDA and CDR2 is SQIVND (reference sequence). The sample consisted of blood. The source of this sequence is a woman aged 18-29 years in good health. The V and J genes are TRBV19 and TRBJ2-5; no definite D call. CDR3 protein: CASSIGLVGEETQYF. The CDR3 DNA sequence: TGTGCCAGTAGTATAGGCCTAGTCGGTGAGGAGACCCAGTACTTC.